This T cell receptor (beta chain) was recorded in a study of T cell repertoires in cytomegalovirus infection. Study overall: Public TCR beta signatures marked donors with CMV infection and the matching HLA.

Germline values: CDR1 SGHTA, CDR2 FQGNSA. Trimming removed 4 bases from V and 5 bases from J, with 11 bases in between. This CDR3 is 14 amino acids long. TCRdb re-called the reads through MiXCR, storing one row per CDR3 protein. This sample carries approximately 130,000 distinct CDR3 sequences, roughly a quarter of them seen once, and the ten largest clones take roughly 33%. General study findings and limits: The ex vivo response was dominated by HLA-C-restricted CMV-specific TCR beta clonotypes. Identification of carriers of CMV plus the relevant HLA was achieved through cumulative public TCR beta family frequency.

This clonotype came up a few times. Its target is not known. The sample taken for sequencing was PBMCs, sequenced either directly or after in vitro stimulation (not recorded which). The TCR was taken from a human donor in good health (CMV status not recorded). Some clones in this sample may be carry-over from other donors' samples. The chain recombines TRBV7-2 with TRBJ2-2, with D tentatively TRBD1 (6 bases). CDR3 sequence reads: CASSYHQGTGELFF. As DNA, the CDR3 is TGTGCCAGCAGCTACCACCAGGGGACCGGGGAGCTGTTTTTT.